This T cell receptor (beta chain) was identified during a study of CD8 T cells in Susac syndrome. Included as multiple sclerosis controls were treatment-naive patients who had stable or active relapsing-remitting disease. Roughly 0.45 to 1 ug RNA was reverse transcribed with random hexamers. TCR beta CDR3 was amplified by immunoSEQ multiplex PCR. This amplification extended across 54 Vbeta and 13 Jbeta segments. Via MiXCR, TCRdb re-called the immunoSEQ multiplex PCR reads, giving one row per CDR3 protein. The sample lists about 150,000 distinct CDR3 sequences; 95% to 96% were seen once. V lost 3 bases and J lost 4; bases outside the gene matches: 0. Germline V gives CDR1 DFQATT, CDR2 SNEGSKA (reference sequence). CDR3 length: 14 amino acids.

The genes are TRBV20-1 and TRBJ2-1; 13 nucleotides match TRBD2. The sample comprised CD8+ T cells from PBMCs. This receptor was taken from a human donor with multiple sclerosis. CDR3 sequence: CSARGLAGYNEQFF. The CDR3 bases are TGCAGTGCTAGGGGACTAGCGGGGTACAATGAGCAGTTCTTC.